Listed below are T cell receptor beta chains from one sample, sequenced in a study of tumor-infiltrating lymphocytes in primary liver carcinoma. TCRdb recomputed calls from the multiplex PCR reads with MiXCR, one row per CDR3 protein. This sample has roughly 200,000 distinct CDR3 sequences, with around four fifths found just once. The specimen was tumor tissue from primary liver carcinoma. The receptors were sampled from a man aged 35-49 years with primary liver carcinoma and hepatitis B virus infection. Each CDR3 is given with its conserved first and last residue. A D gene is named only where the DNA matches it firmly. Some rows have no size entry. The others give once, few or many, or a class for an expanded clone.

TRBJ2-3 . TRBV4-2 18 . CTSSQEKGGGVSNQPQYF TGTACCAGCAGCCAAGAAAAAGGAGGGGGCGTAAGCAATCAGCCCCAGTATTTT
TRBJ2-5 many TRBV7-9 11 . CASSPDDTQYF TGTGCCAGCAGCCCCGATGACACCCAGTACTTC
TRBJ1-2 . TRBV11-1 14 . CASNFKEYGYGYTF TGTGCCAGCAACTTCAAGGAGTATGGCTATGGCTACACCTTC
TRBJ2-2 . TRBV12-3/TRBV12-4 12 . CTSSLVPGKLFF TGTACAAGCAGTTTGGTCCCCGGGAAGCTGTTTTTT
TRBJ2-4 . TRBV4-1 16 TRBD2 CASSQETGGPGDIHYF TGCGCCAGCAGCCAAGAGACGGGAGGGCCGGGTGACATTCATTACTTC
TRBJ2-7 . TRBV11-1 17 . CASSLGPAGGSPYEQYF TGTGCCAGCAGCTTAGGACCGGCGGGTGGAAGCCCCTACGAGCAGTACTTC
TRBJ1-5 . TRBV11-2 16 . CASNLGNTGWAQPQHF TGTGCCAGCAACTTAGGAAACACGGGTTGGGCTCAGCCCCAGCATTTT
TRBJ2-3 . TRBV4-2 17 TRBD2 CASSQIDAGGSTDTQYF TGTGCTAGCAGCCAAATCGATGCGGGAGGTTCCACAGATACGCAGTATTTT
TRBJ2-7 . TRBV4-2 14 . CTSSLTGTSYEQYF TGTACCAGCAGTCTTACCGGGACATCTTACGAGCAGTACTTC
TRBJ2-7 . TRBV6-2/TRBV6-3 16 . CASSSGRNRSSYEQYF TGTGCCAGCAGTAGTGGGAGGAACCGCAGCTCCTACGAGCAGTACTTC
TRBJ2-1 . TRBV10-3 14 . CAISQALGHNEQFF TGTGCCATCTCCCAGGCCCTTGGGCACAATGAGCAGTTCTTC
TRBJ2-1 . TRBV6-1 15 TRBD2 CASSETCGSSHEQFF TGTGCCAGCAGTGAGACTTGCGGGAGTTCCCATGAGCAGTTTTTC
TRBJ2-7 few TRBV11-2 15 . CANSLRWTEENKQYF TGTGCCAACAGCTTACGATGGACAGAGGAAAACAAGCAGTACTTC
TRBJ1-2 few TRBV29-1 13 TRBD1 CSVLSGGAYGYTF TGCAGCGTCCTATCAGGGGGCGCATATGGCTACACCTTC
TRBJ1-5 . TRBV12-3/TRBV12-4 15 . CASSLNQGSSQPQHF TGTGCCAGCAGTTTAAATCAGGGTAGCAGTCAGCCCCAGCATTTT
TRBJ2-3 . TRBV6-2/TRBV6-3 16 TRBD2 CASSYLAGGPTDRQYF TGTGCCAGCAGTTACCTAGCGGGAGGGCCGACAGATAGGCAGTACTTT
TRBJ2-5 . TRBV29-1 15 TRBD1 CSVGANRGRTETQYF TGCAGCGTTGGAGCGAACAGGGGGCGAACAGAGACCCAGTACTTC
TRBJ2-2 . TRBV5-4 15 TRBD2 CASSWDYFNSGDLFF TGTGCCAGCAGCTGGGACTACTTCAACAGCGGGGACCTGTTTTTT
TRBJ2-1 once TRBV4-3 16 . CASSQDWSVFHNEQFF TGCGCCAGCAGCCAAGATTGGAGCGTGTTTCACAATGAACAGTTCTTC
TRBJ2-2 . TRBV6-5 18 . CASSYKGLAYVNTGELFF TGTGCCAGCAGTTACAAGGGTCTAGCGTACGTGAACACCGGGGAGCTGTTTTTT
TRBJ2-2 . TRBV6-2/TRBV6-3 18 TRBD1 CASSYSYLGTGSVGELFF TGTGCCAGCAGTTACTCCTACCTCGGGACAGGATCGGTCGGGGAGCTGTTTTTT
TRBJ2-1 . TRBV12-3/TRBV12-4 12 . CAGSLWTDDQFF TGTGCCGGCAGTTTATGGACAGACGACCAGTTCTTC
TRBJ2-1 . TRBV5-6 16 TRBD2 CASSLAAGAGGNEQFF TGTGCAAGCAGCTTGGCTGCGGGAGCTGGGGGCAATGAGCAGTTCTTC
TRBJ2-7 . TRBV29-1 12 . CSVLTSSYEQYF TGCAGCGTCCTTACTAGTTCATACGAGCAGTACTTC
TRBJ2-1 . TRBV12-3/TRBV12-4 19 TRBD2 CGSSLELPTSGSSYNELFF TGTGGCAGCAGTTTAGAACTACCGACTAGCGGGAGCTCCTACAATGAGCTGTTCTTC
TRBJ2-1 many TRBV5-4 14 . CASSLGGASNEQFF TGTGCCAGCAGCTTGGGGGGGGCTAGTAATGAGCAGTTCTTC
TRBJ2-2 few TRBV29-1 15 TRBD2 CGVGTSAANTGELFF TGCGGTGTTGGGACTAGCGCGGCGAACACTGGGGAGCTGTTTTTT
TRBJ2-5 . TRBV6-2/TRBV6-3 15 TRBD2 CVSSYGLADQETQYF TGTGTTAGCAGTTACGGGCTAGCGGATCAAGAGACCCAGTACTTC
TRBJ2-2 . TRBV5-1 15 TRBD1 CASSRTGANTGELFF TGCGCCAGCAGCAGAACAGGGGCGAACACCGGGGAGCTGTTTTTT
TRBJ1-1 . TRBV29-1 11 . CSGEHNTEVFF TGCAGCGGTGAACATAACACTGAAGTTTTCTTT
TRBJ2-3 . TRBV12-3/TRBV12-4 14 TRBD1 CASNRQGALDMQYF TGTGCCAGCAACCGACAGGGGGCTTTAGATATGCAGTATTTT
TRBJ2-5 . TRBV4-3 13 . CASSQVLIAAQYF TGCGCCAGCAGTCAAGTCCTAATAGCGGCCCAGTACTTC
TRBJ2-7 . TRBV11-2 16 TRBD2 CVSSLEPSGSWVEQYF TGTGTCAGCAGTTTAGAACCTAGCGGGAGTTGGGTCGAGCAGTACTTC
TRBJ2-7 . TRBV5-4 15 TRBD1 CPSSLTGQDLYEQYF TGTCCCAGTAGCTTGACGGGACAGGATCTCTACGAGCAGTACTTC
TRBJ2-7 . TRBV28 16 . CASSSPPPRSSYEQYF TGTGCCAGCAGTTCCCCCCCCCCGAGGAGCTCCTACGAGCAGTACTTC
TRBJ2-2 . TRBV5-4 15 . CSSSSRTQVTGELFF TGTTCCAGCAGCTCACGCACCCAGGTCACCGGGGAGCTGTTTTTT
TRBJ2-1 . TRBV4-3 16 . CASSQYPYSQYNEQLF TGCGCCAGCAGCCAATATCCCTACTCACAATACAATGAGCAGTTATTC
TRBJ2-1 . TRBV4-2 18 TRBD2 CASILDRTSGRACNEQFF TGCGCCAGCATTCTGGATCGGACTAGCGGGAGGGCCTGTAATGAGCAGTTCTTC
TRBJ2-1 . TRBV4-2 16 TRBD2 CASAQETSGSYNEQLF TGTGCCAGCGCCCAAGAGACTAGCGGATCCTACAATGAGCAGTTATTC
TRBJ2-7 . TRBV5-4 16 . CSSSLSGTARLGEQYF TGTTCCAGCAGCCTAAGCGGGACAGCTCGTTTAGGGGAGCAGTACTTC
TRBJ1-5 once TRBV29-1 13 . CSVETGSNQPQHF TGCAGCGTTGAAACAGGGTCCAATCAGCCCCAGCATTTT
TRBJ2-2 . TRBV7-2 15 . CASSRGPANTGELFF TGTGCCAGCAGCCGCGGCCCCGCGAACACCGGGGAGCTGTTTTTT
TRBJ1-6 . TRBV6-5 15 . CASGCSIQGHSPLRF TGTGCCAGCGGTTGCTCAATCCAGGGTCATTCACCCCTCCGCTTT
TRBJ2-2 . TRBV4-3 18 TRBD2 CASSQDNPGLAGLGELFF TGCGCCAGCAGCCAAGATAACCCGGGACTAGCGGGCCTTGGGGAGCTGTTTTTT
TRBJ1-1 . TRBV5-4 14 . CASRCEQRTIEAFF TGTGCCAGTAGATGCGAGCAGAGGACTATTGAAGCTTTCTTT
TRBJ2-4 . TRBV11-1 17 TRBD2 CASSFPGTSGTKNIQFF TGTGCTAGCAGCTTTCCAGGGACTAGCGGGACCAAAAACATTCAGTTTTTC
TRBJ2-5 once TRBV29-1 15 TRBD1 CSVEEDRGRAETQYF TGTAGCGTTGAAGAGGACAGGGGACGAGCAGAGACCCAGTACTTC
TRBJ1-6 . TRBV2 13 . CANSTDRNSPLHF TGTGCCAACAGTACCGACAGGAATTCACCCCTCCACTTT
TRBJ2-5 . TRBV7-9 11 . CANTLKETQYF TGTGCCAACACCCTGAAAGAGACCCAATACTTC
TRBJ2-2 . TRBV4-1 15 . CASSLQGEGSRELFF TGCGCCAGCAGCCTCCAGGGGGAGGGCTCCCGCGAGCTGTTTTTT
TRBJ2-3 few TRBV11-1 15 . CASSLPRENTDTQYF TGTGCCAGCAGTTTGCCGAGGGAAAACACTGATACACAGTATTTT
TRBJ1-5 . TRBV12-3/TRBV12-4 13 TRBD1 CASSSGMGQTQHF TGTGCCAGTAGTTCAGGGATGGGACAGACCCAGCATTTT